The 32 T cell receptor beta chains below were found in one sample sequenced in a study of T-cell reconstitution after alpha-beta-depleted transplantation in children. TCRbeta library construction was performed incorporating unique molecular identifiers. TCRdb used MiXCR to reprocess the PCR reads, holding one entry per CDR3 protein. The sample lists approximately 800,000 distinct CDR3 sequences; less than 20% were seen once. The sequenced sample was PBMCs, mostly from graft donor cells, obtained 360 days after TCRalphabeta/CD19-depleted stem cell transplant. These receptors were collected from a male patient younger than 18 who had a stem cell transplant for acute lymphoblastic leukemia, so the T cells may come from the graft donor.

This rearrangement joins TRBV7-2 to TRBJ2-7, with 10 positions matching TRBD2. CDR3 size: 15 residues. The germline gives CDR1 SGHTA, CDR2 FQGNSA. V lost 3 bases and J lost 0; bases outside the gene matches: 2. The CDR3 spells CASSFVAGGSYEQYF. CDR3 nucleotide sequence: TGTGCCAGCAGCTTTGTAGCGGGAGGCTCCTACGAGCAGTACTTC. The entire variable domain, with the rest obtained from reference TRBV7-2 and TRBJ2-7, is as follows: GAGVSQSPSNKVTEKGKDVELRCDPISGHTALYWYRQSLGQGLEFLIYFQGNSAPDKSGLPSDRFSAERTGGSVSTLTIQRTQQEDSAVYLCASSFVAGGSYEQYFGPGTRLTVT.

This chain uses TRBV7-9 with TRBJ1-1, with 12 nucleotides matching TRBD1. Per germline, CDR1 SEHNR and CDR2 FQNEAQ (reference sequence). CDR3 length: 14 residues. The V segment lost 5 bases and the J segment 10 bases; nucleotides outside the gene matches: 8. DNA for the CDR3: TGTGCCAGCAGCCTCTCGGGACAGGGGGCTAGAGCTTTCTTT. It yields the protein CASSLSGQGARAFF.

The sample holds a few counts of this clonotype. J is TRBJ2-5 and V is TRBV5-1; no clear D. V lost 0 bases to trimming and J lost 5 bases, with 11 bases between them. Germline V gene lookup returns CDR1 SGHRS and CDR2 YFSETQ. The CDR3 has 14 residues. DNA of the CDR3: TGCGCCAGCAGCTTGGGACGGGCAAGGGAGACCCAGTACTTC. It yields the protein CASSLGRARETQYF.

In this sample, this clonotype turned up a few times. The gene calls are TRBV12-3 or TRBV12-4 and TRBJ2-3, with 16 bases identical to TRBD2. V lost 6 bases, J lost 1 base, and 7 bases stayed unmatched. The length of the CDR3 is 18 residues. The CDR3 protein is CASRSGTSGRAGTDTQYF. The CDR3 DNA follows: TGTGCCAGCAGGTCCGGGACTAGCGGGAGGGCGGGCACAGATACGCAGTATTTT.

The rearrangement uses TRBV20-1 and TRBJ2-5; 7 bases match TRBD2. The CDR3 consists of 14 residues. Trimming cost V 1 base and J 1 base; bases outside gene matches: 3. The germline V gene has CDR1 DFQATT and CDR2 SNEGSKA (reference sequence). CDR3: CSARGQRGQETQYF. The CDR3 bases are TGCAGTGCTAGAGGACAGCGGGGCCAAGAGACCCAGTACTTC.

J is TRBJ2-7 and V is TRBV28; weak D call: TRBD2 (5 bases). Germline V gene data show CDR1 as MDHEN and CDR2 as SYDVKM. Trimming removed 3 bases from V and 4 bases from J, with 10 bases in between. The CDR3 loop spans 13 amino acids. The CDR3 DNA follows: TGTGCCAGCAGTTTCGGGAACATGTACGAGCAGTACTTC. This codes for CASSFGNMYEQYF.

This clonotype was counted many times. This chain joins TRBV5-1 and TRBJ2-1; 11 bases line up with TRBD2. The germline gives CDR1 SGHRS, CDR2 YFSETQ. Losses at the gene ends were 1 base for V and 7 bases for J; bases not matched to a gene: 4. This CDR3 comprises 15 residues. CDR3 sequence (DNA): TGCGCCAGCAGCTTGAAGCTAGCGGGAGGAAATGAGCAGTTCTTC. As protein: CASSLKLAGGNEQFF.

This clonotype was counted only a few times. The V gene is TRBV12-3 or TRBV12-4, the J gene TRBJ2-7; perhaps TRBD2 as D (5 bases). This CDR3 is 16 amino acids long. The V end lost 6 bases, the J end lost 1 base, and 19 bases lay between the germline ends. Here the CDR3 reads CASSLLRVRYSYEQYF. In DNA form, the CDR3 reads TGTGCCAGCAGCCTCTTGAGGGTGCGATATTCCTACGAGCAGTACTTC.

The CDR3 DNA is TGTGCCAGCAGCTTTGGGACGGTTAGCACAGATACGCAGTATTTT. It is translated as CASSFGTVSTDTQYF. V usage is TRBV5-5 and J usage is TRBJ2-3, with D possibly called TRBD1 or TRBD2 (5 bases each). Trimming removed 2 bases at V and 0 bases at J, with 10 bases between. This CDR3 comprises 15 residues. Germline values: CDR1 SGHKS, CDR2 YYEKEE (reference sequence).

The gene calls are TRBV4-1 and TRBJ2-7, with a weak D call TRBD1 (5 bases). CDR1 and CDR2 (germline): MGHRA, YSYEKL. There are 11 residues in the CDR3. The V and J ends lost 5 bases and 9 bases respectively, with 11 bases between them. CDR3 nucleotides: TGCGCCAGCAGCGGCTACGACAGGCAGTACTTC. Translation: CASSGYDRQYF.

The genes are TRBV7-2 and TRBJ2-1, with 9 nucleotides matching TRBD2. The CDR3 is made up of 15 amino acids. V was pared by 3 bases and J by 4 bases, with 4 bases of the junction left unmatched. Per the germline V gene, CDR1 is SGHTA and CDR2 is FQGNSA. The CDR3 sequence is CASSFLTSGYNEQFF. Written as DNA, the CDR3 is TGTGCCAGCAGCTTTCTGACTAGCGGATACAATGAGCAGTTCTTC.

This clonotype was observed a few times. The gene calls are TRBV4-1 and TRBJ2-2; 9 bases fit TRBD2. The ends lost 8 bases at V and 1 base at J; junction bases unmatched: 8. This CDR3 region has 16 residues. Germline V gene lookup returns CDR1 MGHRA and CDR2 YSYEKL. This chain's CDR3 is CASRPIAGENTGELFF. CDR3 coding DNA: TGCGCCAGCCGCCCCATAGCGGGAGAGAACACCGGGGAGCTGTTTTTT.

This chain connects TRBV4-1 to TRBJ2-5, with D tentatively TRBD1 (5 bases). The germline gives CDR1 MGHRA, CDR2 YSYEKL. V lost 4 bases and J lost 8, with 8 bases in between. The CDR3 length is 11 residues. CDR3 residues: CASSRTGTQYF. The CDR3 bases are TGCGCCAGCAGCCGTACAGGTACCCAGTACTTC.

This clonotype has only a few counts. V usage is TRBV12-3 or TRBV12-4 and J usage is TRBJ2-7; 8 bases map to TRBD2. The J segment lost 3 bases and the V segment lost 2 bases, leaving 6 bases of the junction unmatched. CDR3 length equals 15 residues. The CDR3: CASSLRLAHNYEQYF. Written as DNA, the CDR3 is TGTGCCAGCAGTTTAAGACTAGCGCATAACTACGAGCAGTACTTC.

As DNA, the CDR3 is TGCGCCAGCAGCTTCCTCGGGGGACACCCAAACATTCAGTACTTC. Its translation: CASSFLGGHPNIQYF. The chain links TRBV5-1 to TRBJ2-4; D possibly uses TRBD1 or TRBD2 (6 bases each). This CDR3 contains 15 residues. Germline V gene lookup returns CDR1 SGHRS and CDR2 YFSETQ. The V end lost 2 bases, the J end lost 6 bases, and 15 bases lay between the germline ends. Variable domain in full (rest from reference TRBV5-1 and TRBJ2-4): KAGVTQTPRYLIKTRGQQVTLSCSPISGHRSVSWYQQTPGQGLQFLFEYFSETQRNKGNFPGRFSGRQFSNSRSEMNVSTLELGDSALYLCASSFLGGHPNIQYFGAGTRLSVL.

CDR3 loop: CASTLAGPLDEQFF. The CDR3 DNA reads TGCGCCAGCACCCTAGCGGGCCCCCTAGATGAGCAGTTCTTC. This chain uses TRBV4-1 with TRBJ2-1; 8 bases are shared with TRBD2. Germline CDR1 and CDR2: MGHRA and YSYEKL. Trimming at V came to 7 bases and at J to 8 bases, leaving 10 bases not matched to a gene. The CDR3 length is 14 residues.

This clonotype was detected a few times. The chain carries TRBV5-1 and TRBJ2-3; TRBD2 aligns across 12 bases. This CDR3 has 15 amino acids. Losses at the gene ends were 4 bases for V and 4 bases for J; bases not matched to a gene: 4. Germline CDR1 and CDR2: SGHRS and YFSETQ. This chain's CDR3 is CASSTLAGGADTQYF. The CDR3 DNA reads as TGCGCCAGCAGCACACTAGCGGGAGGAGCAGATACGCAGTATTTT.

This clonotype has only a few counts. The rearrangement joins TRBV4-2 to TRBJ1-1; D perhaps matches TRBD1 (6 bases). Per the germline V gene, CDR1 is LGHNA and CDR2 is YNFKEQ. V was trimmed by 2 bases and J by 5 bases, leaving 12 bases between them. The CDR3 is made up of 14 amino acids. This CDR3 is CASSQPTGRTEAFF. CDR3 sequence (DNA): TGTGCCAGCAGCCAACCAACAGGGAGAACTGAAGCTTTCTTT.

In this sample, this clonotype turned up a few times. CDR3 residues: CSARGWTSGRNSDTQYF. CDR3 nucleotide sequence: TGCAGTGCTAGAGGTTGGACTAGCGGGAGAAATTCAGATACGCAGTATTTT. The chain combines TRBV20-1 with TRBJ2-3; TRBD2 aligns across 13 bases. V lost 1 base, J lost 4 bases, and 8 bases stayed unmatched. The CDR3 spans 17 residues. Germline CDR1 and CDR2: DFQATT and SNEGSKA (reference sequence).

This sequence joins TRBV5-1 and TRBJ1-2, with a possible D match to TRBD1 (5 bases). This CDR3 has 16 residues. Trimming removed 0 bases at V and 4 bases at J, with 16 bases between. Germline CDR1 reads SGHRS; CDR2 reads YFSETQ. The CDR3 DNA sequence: TGCGCCAGCAGCTTGGCCGGAACAGGCGACGCCTATGGCTACACCTTC. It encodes CASSLAGTGDAYGYTF.

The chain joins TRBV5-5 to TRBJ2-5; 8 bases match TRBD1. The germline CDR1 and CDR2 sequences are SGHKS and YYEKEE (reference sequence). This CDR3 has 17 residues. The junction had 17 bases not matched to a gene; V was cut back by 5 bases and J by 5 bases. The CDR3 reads CASSFVFSTGALETQYF. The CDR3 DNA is TGTGCCAGCAGTTTTGTTTTTTCGACAGGGGCTTTGGAGACCCAGTACTTC.

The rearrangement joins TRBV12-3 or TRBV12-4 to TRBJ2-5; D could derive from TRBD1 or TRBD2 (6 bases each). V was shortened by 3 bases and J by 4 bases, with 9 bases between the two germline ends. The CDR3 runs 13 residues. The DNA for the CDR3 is TGTGCCAGCAGTTTTGGGGGGCTAGAGACCCAGTACTTC. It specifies CASSFGGLETQYF.

CDR3 protein: CSVLGQGAGEQFF. The CDR3 coding sequence is TGCAGCGTCCTAGGACAGGGGGCGGGTGAGCAGTTCTTC. The genes are TRBV29-1 and TRBJ2-1, with 11 bases lining up with TRBD1. V was pared by 6 bases and J by 9 bases, with 7 bases of the junction left unmatched. CDR1 SQVTM and CDR2 ANQGSEA come from the germline V gene. The CDR3 has 13 residues.

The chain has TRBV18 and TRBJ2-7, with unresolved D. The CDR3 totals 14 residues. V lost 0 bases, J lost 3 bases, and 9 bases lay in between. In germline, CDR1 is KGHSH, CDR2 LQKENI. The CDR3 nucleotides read TGTGCCAGCTCACCACCCACGAGCTACTACGAGCAGTACTTC. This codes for CASSPPTSYYEQYF.

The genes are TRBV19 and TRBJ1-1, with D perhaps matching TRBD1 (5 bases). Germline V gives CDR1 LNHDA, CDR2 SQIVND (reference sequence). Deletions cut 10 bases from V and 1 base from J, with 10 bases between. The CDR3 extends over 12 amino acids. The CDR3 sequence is CATGRTNTEAFF. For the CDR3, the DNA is TGTGCCACGGGACGGACGAACACTGAAGCTTTCTTT. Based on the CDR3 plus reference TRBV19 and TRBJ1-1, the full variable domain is DGGITQSPKYLFRKEGQNVTLSCEQNLNHDAMYWYRQDPGQGLRLIYYSQIVNDFQKGDIAEGYSVSREKKESFPLTVTSAQKNPTAFYLCATGRTNTEAFFGQGTRLTVV.

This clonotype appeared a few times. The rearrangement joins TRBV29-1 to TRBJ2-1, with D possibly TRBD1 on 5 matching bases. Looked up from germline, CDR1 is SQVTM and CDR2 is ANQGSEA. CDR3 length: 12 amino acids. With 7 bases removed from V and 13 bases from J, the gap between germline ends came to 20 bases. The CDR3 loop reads CSAPPSRDGQFF. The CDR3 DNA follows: TGCAGCGCCCCCCCCTCCAGGGATGGCCAGTTCTTC.

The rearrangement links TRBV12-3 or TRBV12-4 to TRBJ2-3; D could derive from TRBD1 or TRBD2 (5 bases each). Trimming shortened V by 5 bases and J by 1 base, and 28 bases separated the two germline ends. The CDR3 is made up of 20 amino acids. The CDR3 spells CASSAWDRKTGPIGTDTQYF. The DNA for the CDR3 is TGTGCCAGCAGTGCATGGGACCGCAAAACCGGACCGATCGGCACAGATACGCAGTATTTT.

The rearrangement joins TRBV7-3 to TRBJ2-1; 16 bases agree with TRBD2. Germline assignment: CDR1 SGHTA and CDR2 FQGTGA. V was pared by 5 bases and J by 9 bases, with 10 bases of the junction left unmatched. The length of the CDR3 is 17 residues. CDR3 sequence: CASSRYGTSGRAGEQFF. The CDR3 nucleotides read TGTGCCAGCAGCCGTTACGGGACTAGCGGGAGGGCCGGTGAGCAGTTCTTC.

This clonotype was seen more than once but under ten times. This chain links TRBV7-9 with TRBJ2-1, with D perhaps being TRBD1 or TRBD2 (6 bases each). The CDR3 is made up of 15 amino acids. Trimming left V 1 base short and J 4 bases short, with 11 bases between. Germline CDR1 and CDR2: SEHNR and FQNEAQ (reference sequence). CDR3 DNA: TGTGCCAGCAGCTTAGAACGGAGGGGGTACAATGAGCAGTTCTTC. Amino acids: CASSLERRGYNEQFF. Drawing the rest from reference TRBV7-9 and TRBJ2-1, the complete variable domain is DTGVSQNPRHKITKRGQNVTFRCDPISEHNRLYWYRQTLGQGPEFLTYFQNEAQLEKSRLLSDRFSAERPKGSFSTLEIQRTEQGDSAMYLCASSLERRGYNEQFFGPGTRLTVL.

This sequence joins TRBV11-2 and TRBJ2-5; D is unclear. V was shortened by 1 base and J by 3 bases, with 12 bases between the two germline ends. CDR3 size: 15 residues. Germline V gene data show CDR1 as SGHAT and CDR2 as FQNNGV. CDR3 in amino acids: CASSLGAWVKETQYF. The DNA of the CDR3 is TGTGCCAGCAGCTTAGGGGCGTGGGTTAAAGAGACCCAGTACTTC. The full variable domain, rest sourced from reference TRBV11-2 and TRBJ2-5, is EAGVAQSPRYKIIEKRQSVAFWCNPISGHATLYWYQQILGQGPKLLIQFQNNGVVDDSQLPKDRFSAERLKGVDSTLKIQPAKLEDSAVYLCASSLGAWVKETQYFGPGTRLLVL.

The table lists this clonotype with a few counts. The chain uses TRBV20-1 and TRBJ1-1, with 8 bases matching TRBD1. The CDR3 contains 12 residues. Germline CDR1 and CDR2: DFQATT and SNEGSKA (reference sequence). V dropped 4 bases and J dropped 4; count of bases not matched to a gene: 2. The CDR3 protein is CSATTGGTEAFF. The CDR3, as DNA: TGCAGTGCTACCACAGGGGGCACTGAAGCTTTCTTT.

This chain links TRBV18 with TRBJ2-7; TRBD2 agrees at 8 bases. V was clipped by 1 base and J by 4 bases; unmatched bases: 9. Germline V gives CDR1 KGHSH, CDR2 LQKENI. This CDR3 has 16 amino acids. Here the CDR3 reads CASSPLPAAGDYEQYF. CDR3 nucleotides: TGTGCCAGCTCACCACTGCCCGCAGCGGGAGATTACGAGCAGTACTTC.